This TCR beta chain was observed in a study of cytotoxic CD8 clonotypes in ibrutinib-treated CLL. In the study overall: After a median of around 70 months, roughly 15 patients stayed remitted and some 12 progressed; responses had been partial in around 25 and complete in 2. The average sample held roughly 250,000 productive templates and approximately 93,000 productive rearrangements. Study-level results: The clonality rise at ibrutinib response reflected private clonotype expansion. Baseline clonality, higher than in age-matched healthy donors, tracked circulating CD8+ T-cell counts.

TCRdb's table, derived via immunoSEQ multiplex PCR, lists solely in-frame clones and lacks some. This table holds roughly 180,000 clones, 55% to 85% found once. This clone was counted once. What it binds is not known. The sample was PBMCs, taken after 24 months of ibrutinib treatment. The TCR comes from a human donor with chronic lymphocytic leukemia.

CDR3 sequence: CASSVVISVQYNEQFF. The CDR3 nucleotides are TGTGCCAGCAGCGTAGTGATTAGCGTGCAATACAATGAGCAGTTCTTC. The gene calls are TRBV9 and TRBJ2-1; D perhaps matches TRBD2 (5 bases). The CDR3 contains 16 residues. V was pared by 0 bases and J by 4 bases, with 14 bases between. Germline CDR1 SGDLS, CDR2 YYNGEE.